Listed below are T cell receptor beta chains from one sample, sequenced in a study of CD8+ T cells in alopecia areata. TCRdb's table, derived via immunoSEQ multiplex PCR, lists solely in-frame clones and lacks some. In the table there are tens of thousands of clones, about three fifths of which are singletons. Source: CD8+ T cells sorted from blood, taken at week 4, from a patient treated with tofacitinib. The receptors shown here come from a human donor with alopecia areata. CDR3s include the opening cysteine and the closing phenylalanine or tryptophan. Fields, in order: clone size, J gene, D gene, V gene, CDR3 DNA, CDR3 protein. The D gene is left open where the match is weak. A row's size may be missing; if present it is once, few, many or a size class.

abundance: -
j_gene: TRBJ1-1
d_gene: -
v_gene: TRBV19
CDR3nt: TGTGCCAGTAGTATGAGTCAGTTGGGCACTGAAGCTTTCTTT
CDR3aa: CASSMSQLGTEAFF

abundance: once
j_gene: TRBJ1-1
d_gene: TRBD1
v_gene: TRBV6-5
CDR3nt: TGTGCCAGCAGCGTAACAGGGGTGGGCACTGAAGCTTTCTTT
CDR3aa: CASSVTGVGTEAFF

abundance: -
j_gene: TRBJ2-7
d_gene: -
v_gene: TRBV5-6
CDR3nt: TGTGCCAGCAGCTCTAGCGTTGGGACCTACGAGCAGTACTTC
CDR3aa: CASSSSVGTYEQYF

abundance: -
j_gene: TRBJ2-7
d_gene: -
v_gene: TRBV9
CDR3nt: TGTGCCAGCAGCGCCGACTCTACCTACGAGCAGTACTTC
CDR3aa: CASSADSTYEQYF

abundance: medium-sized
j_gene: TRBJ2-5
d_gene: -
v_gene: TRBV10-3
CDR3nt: TGTGCCATCAGTGAAAACGGGCGATTTGGGGAGACCCAGTACTTC
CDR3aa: CAISENGRFGETQYF

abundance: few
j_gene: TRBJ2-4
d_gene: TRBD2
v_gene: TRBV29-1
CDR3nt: TGCAGCGTTGAAGACCCCCCGGCGGGGGTGAACATTCAGTACTTC
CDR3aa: CSVEDPPAGVNIQYF

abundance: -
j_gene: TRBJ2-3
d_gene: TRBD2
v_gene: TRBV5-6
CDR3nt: TGTGCCAGCAGCAGTAGCGGGGTGGGAGATACGCAGTATTTT
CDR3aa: CASSSSGVGDTQYF

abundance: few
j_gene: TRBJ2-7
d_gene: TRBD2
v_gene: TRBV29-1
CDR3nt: TGCAGCGTTGAAGGACCTAGCGGGCGAGCCTACGAGCAGTACTTC
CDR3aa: CSVEGPSGRAYEQYF

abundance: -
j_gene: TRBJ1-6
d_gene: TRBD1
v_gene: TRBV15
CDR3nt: TGTGCCACCAGCGGACAGGGGGAGATGAATTCACCCCTCCACTTT
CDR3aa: CATSGQGEMNSPLHF

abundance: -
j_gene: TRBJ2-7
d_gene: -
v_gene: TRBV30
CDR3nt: TGTGCCTGGAGTGTCGGCGGCTACTACGAGCAGTACTTC
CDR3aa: CAWSVGGYYEQYF

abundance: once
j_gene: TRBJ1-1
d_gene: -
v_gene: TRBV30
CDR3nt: TGTGCCTGGAGTACGGGGGGCACTGAAGCTTTCTTT
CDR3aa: CAWSTGGTEAFF

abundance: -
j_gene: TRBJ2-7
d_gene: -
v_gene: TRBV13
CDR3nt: TGTGCCAGCAGCTTTGCACACTCCTACGAGCAGTACTTC
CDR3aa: CASSFAHSYEQYF

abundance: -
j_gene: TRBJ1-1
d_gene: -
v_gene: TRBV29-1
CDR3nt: TGCAGCGTTGAAGTTCCTACAGGACATGAAGCTTTCTTT
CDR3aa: CSVEVPTGHEAFF

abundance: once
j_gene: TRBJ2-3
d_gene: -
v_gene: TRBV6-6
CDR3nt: TGTGCCAGCAGTTACTCGGGGGGCACAGATACGCAGTATTTT
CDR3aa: CASSYSGGTDTQYF

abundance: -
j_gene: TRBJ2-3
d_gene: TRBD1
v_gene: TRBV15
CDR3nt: TGTGCCACCTGTCGACCGGGACAGGGCACAGATACGCAGTATTTT
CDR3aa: CATCRPGQGTDTQYF

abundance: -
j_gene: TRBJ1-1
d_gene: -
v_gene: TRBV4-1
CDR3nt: TGCGCCAGCAGCCAAAATTCGAGGGGGACTGAAGCTTTCTTT
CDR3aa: CASSQNSRGTEAFF

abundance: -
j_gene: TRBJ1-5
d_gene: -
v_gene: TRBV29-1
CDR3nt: TGCAGCGTTGTGACTGGGCAGGGATCTCAGCCCCAGCATTTT
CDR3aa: CSVVTGQGSQPQHF

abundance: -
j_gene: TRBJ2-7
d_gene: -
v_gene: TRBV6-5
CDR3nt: TGTGCCAGCAGTTCTTCTTCCGGGACCCTCTCCTACGAGCAGTACTTC
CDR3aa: CASSSSSGTLSYEQYF

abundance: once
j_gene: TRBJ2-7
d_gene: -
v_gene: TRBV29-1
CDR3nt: TGCAGCGTTGTAGTAGGTCTCTCCTACGAGCAGTACTTC
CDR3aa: CSVVVGLSYEQYF

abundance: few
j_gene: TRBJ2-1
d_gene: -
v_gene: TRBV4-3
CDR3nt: TGCGCCAGCAGCCAAGAGTTCTACGGGGGGCTCGACAATGAGCAGTTCTTC
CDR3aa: CASSQEFYGGLDNEQFF

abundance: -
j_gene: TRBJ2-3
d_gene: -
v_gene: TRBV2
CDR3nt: TGTGCCAGCAGTGATCACAAGAGGGACCGCCGCACAGATACGCAGTATTTT
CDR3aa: CASSDHKRDRRTDTQYF

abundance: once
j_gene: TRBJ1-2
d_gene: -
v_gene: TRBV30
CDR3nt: TGTGCCTGGAGTGGGAGTGGGGCAGACCTCTATGGCTACACCTTC
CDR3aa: CAWSGSGADLYGYTF

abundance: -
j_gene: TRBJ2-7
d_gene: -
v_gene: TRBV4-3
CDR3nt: TGCGCCAGCAGCCAAGCGCAACGAGGGCCCTACGAGCAGTACTTC
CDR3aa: CASSQAQRGPYEQYF

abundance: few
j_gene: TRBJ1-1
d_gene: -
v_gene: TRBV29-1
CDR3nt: TGCAGCGTTCGCGAGGGGCGGGATGAAGCTTTCTTT
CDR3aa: CSVREGRDEAFF